The text below deals with one T cell receptor (beta chain). The authors' processing: Researchers report that nucleated cell counts were estimated from reference gene primer amplification. Clones were sequenced by immunoSEQ multiplex PCR, and TCRdb holds only the in-frame ones, with some missing. That table is the source of V, J and clone size, and D and trimming were worked out from the DNA. The repertoire consists of about 220,000 clones, with 70% to 90% occurring once and the leading ten covering about 2.9%. This sample stems from a study of blood T cell repertoires in COVID-19. Across the whole study: Sites in the United States, Italy and Spain provided acute and convalescent COVID-19 samples.

Sequencing was carried out using peripheral blood. This clonotype was sampled from a woman aged 25 to 39 who had recovered from COVID-19.

The CDR3 here is CASSLNPGQGSGELFF. The CDR3 nucleotides are TGTGCCAGCAGCTTAAACCCGGGACAGGGGTCCGGGGAGCTGTTTTTT. The chain recombines TRBV7-3 with TRBJ2-2, with 10 bases fitting TRBD1. From germline, CDR1 is SGHTA and CDR2 FQGTGA. The CDR3 sequence is 16 residues long. The ends lost 1 base at V and 6 bases at J; junction bases unmatched: 5. The entire variable domain, with the rest obtained from reference TRBV7-3 and TRBJ2-2, is as follows: GAGVSQTPSNKVTEKGKYVELRCDPISGHTALYWYRQSLGQGPEFLIYFQGTGAADDSGLPNDRFFAVRPEGSVSTLKIQRTERGDSAVYLCASSLNPGQGSGELFFGEGSRLTVL.